The following is a T cell receptor beta chain sequence with its context. Its antigen is as yet unknown. Constant-segment primers were used for 5'RACE, and the resulting TCR alpha and TCR beta cDNA libraries carried sample barcodes and UMIs. MiXCR, applied by TCRdb to the 5' RACE reads, yields one record per CDR3 protein. Among about 430,000 distinct CDR3 sequences listed, over 15% were seen once. Germline V gene sequence: CDR1 SGHDN, CDR2 FVKESK. The length of the CDR3 is 16 residues. V lost 4 bases, J lost 6 bases, and 19 bases lay in between. The source of the sample is a study of T-cell memory formation after mild COVID-19. Findings and limits, study-wide: Mainly in CM and EM were contracting CD4+ clones; CD8+ were in EMRA. Balance between CD4 and CD8 was seen in clones contracting day 15 to 85, and a CD4+ lean was seen in later expanders. The SARS-CoV-2 specificity of second-wave clones reaching peak at day 37 remained unverified.

The receptor comes from a man between 18 and 29 years old who had mild COVID-19 (a few samples of this study predate the infection). Cell type and time point are not known. The material sequenced was PBMCs or a T cell subset sorted from them (not recorded which). This chain joins TRBV14 and TRBJ2-1; perhaps D is TRBD1 or TRBD2 (5 bases each). CDR3 residues: CASSRGTVGVRNEQFF. Here the CDR3 DNA reads TGTGCCAGCAGCCGAGGGACGGTGGGAGTGCGCAATGAGCAGTTCTTC.